This is a list of T cell receptor beta chains from one sample in a study of blood T cells in healthy people across ages. From the 5' RACE reads, TCRdb called clonotypes with MiXCR, one entry per CDR3 protein. The sample consists of some 920,000 distinct CDR3 sequences, roughly 47% of them appearing once. Source material: blood. Source of these receptors: a woman aged 55-69 years in good health. The CDR3 runs from the conserved cysteine through the conserved F or W. The order of the fields is CDR3 DNA, CDR3 protein, D gene, V gene, clone size, J gene. The D gene is left open where the match is weak. Only part of the rows carry a size: once, few, many, or a class if the clone is expanded.

CDR3 DNA: TGTGCCTGGAAACTAGCCGTCGAGCAGTACTTC
CDR3 protein: CAWKLAVEQYF
D gene: .
V gene: TRBV30
clone size: .
J gene: TRBJ2-7

CDR3 DNA: TGTGCCAGCAGCAGCAGCGGCTACACCTTC
CDR3 protein: CASSSSGYTF
D gene: .
V gene: TRBV21-1
clone size: few
J gene: TRBJ1-2

CDR3 DNA: TGCGCCAGCAGCCCTCTATCGCACAATGAGCAGTTCTTC
CDR3 protein: CASSPLSHNEQFF
D gene: .
V gene: TRBV5-1
clone size: .
J gene: TRBJ2-1

CDR3 DNA: TGCAGTGCTTCCTCGACTAGCGGGACGTTCTACGAGCAGTACTTC
CDR3 protein: CSASSTSGTFYEQYF
D gene: TRBD2
V gene: TRBV20-1
clone size: few
J gene: TRBJ2-7

CDR3 DNA: TGTGCCAGCAGTTTCGCTAGCGGGAGGCGGGTGTACTTC
CDR3 protein: CASSFASGRRVYF
D gene: TRBD2
V gene: TRBV28
clone size: .
J gene: TRBJ2-5

CDR3 DNA: TGTGCCAGCAGTTTATCAGGGGGTTTGGGCACAGATACGCAGTATTTT
CDR3 protein: CASSLSGGLGTDTQYF
D gene: .
V gene: TRBV27
clone size: .
J gene: TRBJ2-3

CDR3 DNA: TGCGCCAGCAGCCAAGGGAGGGGTGGTAATGAGCAGTTCTTC
CDR3 protein: CASSQGRGGNEQFF
D gene: .
V gene: TRBV4-1
clone size: .
J gene: TRBJ2-1

CDR3 DNA: TGCAGTGCTGGCACTAGCGAGGAGACCCAGTACTTC
CDR3 protein: CSAGTSEETQYF
D gene: TRBD2
V gene: TRBV20-1
clone size: .
J gene: TRBJ2-5

CDR3 DNA: TGTGCCAGCAGCTTAGTAAAGGGGGCAAGTGAGCAGTTCTTC
CDR3 protein: CASSLVKGASEQFF
D gene: TRBD1
V gene: TRBV7-2
clone size: .
J gene: TRBJ2-1

CDR3 DNA: TGTGCCACCAGCAGAGATTTGGGATCTACCACAGATACGCAGTATTTT
CDR3 protein: CATSRDLGSTTDTQYF
D gene: .
V gene: TRBV15
clone size: .
J gene: TRBJ2-3

CDR3 DNA: TGTGCCACCAGCCGTGGACTAGCGGGCCTAAACCAAGAGACCCAGTACTTC
CDR3 protein: CATSRGLAGLNQETQYF
D gene: TRBD2
V gene: TRBV15
clone size: .
J gene: TRBJ2-5

CDR3 DNA: TGCAGCGTAATCGGACTCTCCCTTGGTCCCTACGAGCAGTACTTC
CDR3 protein: CSVIGLSLGPYEQYF
D gene: .
V gene: TRBV29-1
clone size: .
J gene: TRBJ2-7

CDR3 DNA: TGTGCCAGCAGTTCCCCGTCACTAGTCTCCTCCTACGAGCAGTACTTC
CDR3 protein: CASSSPSLVSSYEQYF
D gene: .
V gene: TRBV27
clone size: .
J gene: TRBJ2-7

CDR3 DNA: TGTGCCATCGGGCAGCGGGGCTCCTACAATGAGCAGTTCTTC
CDR3 protein: CAIGQRGSYNEQFF
D gene: TRBD2
V gene: TRBV10-3
clone size: .
J gene: TRBJ2-1

CDR3 DNA: TGTGCCAGCTCACCACGGAATCCGGGACAGAGCTACGAGCAGTACTTC
CDR3 protein: CASSPRNPGQSYEQYF
D gene: TRBD1
V gene: TRBV18
clone size: .
J gene: TRBJ2-7

CDR3 DNA: TGTGCCAGCAGCCAACTACTAGCGGGGGCCCAAGAGACCCAGTACTTC
CDR3 protein: CASSQLLAGAQETQYF
D gene: TRBD2
V gene: TRBV4-2
clone size: .
J gene: TRBJ2-5

CDR3 DNA: TGTGCCAGCAGTGACTCTCGCGGGAGTGTAAATGAGCAGTTCTTC
CDR3 protein: CASSDSRGSVNEQFF
D gene: TRBD2
V gene: TRBV6-4
clone size: .
J gene: TRBJ2-1

CDR3 DNA: TGCGCCAGCAGCCTCCTGACAGCCCCAAAAGAGACCCAGTACTTC
CDR3 protein: CASSLLTAPKETQYF
D gene: .
V gene: TRBV4-3
clone size: few
J gene: TRBJ2-5

CDR3 DNA: TGCAGCGTTGAAACTACCTACGAGCAGTACTTC
CDR3 protein: CSVETTYEQYF
D gene: .
V gene: TRBV29-1
clone size: .
J gene: TRBJ2-7

CDR3 DNA: TGTGCCAGCAGTGAAGTGGCAGCGGCTAACTATGGCTACACCTTC
CDR3 protein: CASSEVAAANYGYTF
D gene: .
V gene: TRBV6-1
clone size: .
J gene: TRBJ1-2

CDR3 DNA: TGCAGTGCTAATCCTAGCGGGATGGGAGATACGCAGTATTTT
CDR3 protein: CSANPSGMGDTQYF
D gene: TRBD2
V gene: TRBV20-1
clone size: .
J gene: TRBJ2-3

CDR3 DNA: TGTGCCAGCAGCTTAGCAGCTTCACCGCAAGAGACCCAGTACTTC
CDR3 protein: CASSLAASPQETQYF
D gene: .
V gene: TRBV13
clone size: .
J gene: TRBJ2-5

CDR3 DNA: TGTGCCAGCAGTGAATTGGGGACCCAGTACTTC
CDR3 protein: CASSELGTQYF
D gene: .
V gene: TRBV25-1
clone size: many
J gene: TRBJ2-5

CDR3 DNA: TGCGCCAGCAGCTTGAATTACCGAGGGGTCGGGGGTTACGAGCAGTACTTC
CDR3 protein: CASSLNYRGVGGYEQYF
D gene: .
V gene: TRBV5-1
clone size: few
J gene: TRBJ2-7

CDR3 DNA: TGCAGTGCTAGAGGTATTTGGACTAGCGGGAGGACCTCCTACAATGAGCAGTTCTTC
CDR3 protein: CSARGIWTSGRTSYNEQFF
D gene: TRBD2
V gene: TRBV20-1
clone size: .
J gene: TRBJ2-1

CDR3 DNA: TGCAGTGCTAGAGACGGACTCTCAGATACGCAGTATTTT
CDR3 protein: CSARDGLSDTQYF
D gene: .
V gene: TRBV20-1
clone size: .
J gene: TRBJ2-3

CDR3 DNA: TGCAGTGCGGGACTCGAGCGGGGGGAAGAGACCCAGTACTTC
CDR3 protein: CSAGLERGEETQYF
D gene: TRBD2
V gene: TRBV20-1
clone size: .
J gene: TRBJ2-5

CDR3 DNA: TGTGCCAGCAGCCGCGAGGTCGGGGGTCCCAGCTCCTACAATGAGCAGTTCTTC
CDR3 protein: CASSREVGGPSSYNEQFF
D gene: .
V gene: TRBV4-2
clone size: .
J gene: TRBJ2-1

CDR3 DNA: TGTGCCAGCAGCCCTCCGGGCCCGGGACTAGTGACGGAGCAGTACTTC
CDR3 protein: CASSPPGPGLVTEQYF
D gene: TRBD2
V gene: TRBV9
clone size: .
J gene: TRBJ2-4

CDR3 DNA: TGTGCCAGCAGTCTCAGTCCAAACTCCTACGAGCAGTACTTC
CDR3 protein: CASSLSPNSYEQYF
D gene: .
V gene: TRBV27
clone size: .
J gene: TRBJ2-7

CDR3 DNA: TGTGCCAGCAGCTTAGATCCAGCGGGGACGAAGGAGCAGTACTTC
CDR3 protein: CASSLDPAGTKEQYF
D gene: TRBD2
V gene: TRBV7-2
clone size: few
J gene: TRBJ2-4

CDR3 DNA: TGTGCCAGCAGCTTGGCCGCTAGACTAGCCAATGAGCAGTACTTC
CDR3 protein: CASSLAARLANEQYF
D gene: TRBD2
V gene: TRBV11-2
clone size: .
J gene: TRBJ2-5

CDR3 DNA: TGTGCCAGCAGCCTCAAATTCCAGGGCCGGTGTTCCTACGAGCAGTACTTC
CDR3 protein: CASSLKFQGRCSYEQYF
D gene: .
V gene: TRBV11-2
clone size: few
J gene: TRBJ2-7

CDR3 DNA: TGTGCCAGCAGCGCGACCGTTACTAACTATGGCTACACCTTC
CDR3 protein: CASSATVTNYGYTF
D gene: .
V gene: TRBV9
clone size: .
J gene: TRBJ1-2

CDR3 DNA: TGTGCCATCAGTGCTGGGACTAGCGGGAGTAGGAATGAGCAGTTCTTC
CDR3 protein: CAISAGTSGSRNEQFF
D gene: TRBD2
V gene: TRBV10-3
clone size: few
J gene: TRBJ2-1

CDR3 DNA: TGTGCCAGCAGCCATGGGGGTGGGGATGAGCAGTTCTTC
CDR3 protein: CASSHGGGDEQFF
D gene: .
V gene: TRBV4-2
clone size: .
J gene: TRBJ2-1

CDR3 DNA: TGTGCCAGCAGTTTCCGGCTAGTCTACGAGCAGTACTTC
CDR3 protein: CASSFRLVYEQYF
D gene: .
V gene: TRBV28
clone size: .
J gene: TRBJ2-7

CDR3 DNA: TGTGCCAGCAGTGTTGGCCTCGGGGACTATGGCTACACCTTC
CDR3 protein: CASSVGLGDYGYTF
D gene: .
V gene: TRBV6-1
clone size: .
J gene: TRBJ1-2

CDR3 DNA: TGCGCCAGCAGCTTGTTTGCCGGGACAGGGGGCTTAGATACGCAGTATTTT
CDR3 protein: CASSLFAGTGGLDTQYF
D gene: TRBD1
V gene: TRBV5-1
clone size: few
J gene: TRBJ2-3

CDR3 DNA: TGTGCCAGCAGTTTATCCGGGTCCGAGGTCCCCTCTGGCTACACCTTC
CDR3 protein: CASSLSGSEVPSGYTF
D gene: .
V gene: TRBV28
clone size: .
J gene: TRBJ1-2

CDR3 DNA: TGCGCCAGCAGCCAACCACGGGGCCAGGGTTTAGATCAGCCCCAGCATTTT
CDR3 protein: CASSQPRGQGLDQPQHF
D gene: .
V gene: TRBV4-1
clone size: many
J gene: TRBJ1-5

CDR3 DNA: TGTGCCAGCAGCTCCTCGCAGGGAACTAATACGCAGTATTTT
CDR3 protein: CASSSSQGTNTQYF
D gene: .
V gene: TRBV7-8
clone size: .
J gene: TRBJ2-3

CDR3 DNA: TGCAGTGCTAGCAGGGACCAATATCAATATAGCAATCAGCCCCAGCATTTT
CDR3 protein: CSASRDQYQYSNQPQHF
D gene: .
V gene: TRBV20-1
clone size: .
J gene: TRBJ1-5

CDR3 DNA: TGTGCCAGCAGCTTAGCAGCGACCCGAGAGACCCAGTACTTC
CDR3 protein: CASSLAATRETQYF
D gene: .
V gene: TRBV7-9
clone size: .
J gene: TRBJ2-5

CDR3 DNA: TGTGCCAGCAGCACGAGACAGGGGACAGATACGCAGTATTTT
CDR3 protein: CASSTRQGTDTQYF
D gene: TRBD1
V gene: TRBV11-2
clone size: .
J gene: TRBJ2-3

CDR3 DNA: TGCAGAGTAGGGGCAGCGCTGCAAGAGACCCAGTACTTC
CDR3 protein: CRVGAALQETQYF
D gene: .
V gene: TRBV20-1
clone size: .
J gene: TRBJ2-5

CDR3 DNA: TGTGCCAGCAGTTATAGGGGCGGGACTAGCGGGAGAGATAGCGAGCAGTACTTC
CDR3 protein: CASSYRGGTSGRDSEQYF
D gene: TRBD2
V gene: TRBV6-2/TRBV6-3
clone size: .
J gene: TRBJ2-7

CDR3 DNA: TGTGCCAGCAGTTTACTAGCGGGAGCTTTCCACAATGAGCAGTTCTTC
CDR3 protein: CASSLLAGAFHNEQFF
D gene: TRBD2
V gene: TRBV7-2
clone size: few
J gene: TRBJ2-1

CDR3 DNA: TGTGCCAGCAGTGAAAGCTCGCAGTATTTT
CDR3 protein: CASSESSQYF
D gene: .
V gene: TRBV25-1
clone size: few
J gene: TRBJ2-3

CDR3 DNA: TGCAGTGCTAGAATAGCAGGAACCTATGGCTACACCTTC
CDR3 protein: CSARIAGTYGYTF
D gene: .
V gene: TRBV20-1
clone size: .
J gene: TRBJ1-2

CDR3 DNA: TGTGCCAGCAGCCAAGATTGGACCGAAGAGACCCAGTACTTC
CDR3 protein: CASSQDWTEETQYF
D gene: .
V gene: TRBV4-2
clone size: .
J gene: TRBJ2-5

CDR3 DNA: TGTGCCACCAGCCAGACTCTCTCTACGCAGTATTTT
CDR3 protein: CATSQTLSTQYF
D gene: .
V gene: TRBV15
clone size: .
J gene: TRBJ2-3